The 13 T cell receptor beta chains presented below share a single source sample, sequenced in a study of cytomegalovirus exposure and HLA in healthy donors. PCR was performed using 60 Vbeta and 13 Jbeta primers. Data came from immunoSEQ multiplex PCR; TCRdb stores just in-frame clones and leaves some out. The sample consists of some 150,000 clones, roughly 9.6% of them appearing once. Sequenced sample: PBMCs. These receptors all come from a woman aged 40-49 years in good health and CMV-seropositive.

CDR3 coding DNA: TGTGCCAGCAGCTTGGCCAGGGCAGGCTGGGGCACTGAAGCTTTCTTT. Protein sequence: CASSLARAGWGTEAFF. This sequence joins TRBV5-4 and TRBJ1-1, with TRBD1 as a possible D gene (5 bases). Per the germline V gene, CDR1 is SGHNT and CDR2 is YYREEE (reference sequence). The CDR3 runs 16 residues. V was shortened by 0 bases and J by 4 bases, with 16 bases between the two germline ends.

Only a few counts were recorded for this clone. V and J are TRBV5-1 and TRBJ2-7; D is ambiguous. Germline V lookup: CDR1 SGHRS, CDR2 YFSETQ. The CDR3 has 15 amino acids. V shed 0 bases and J shed 0 bases, with 10 bases lying between them. The CDR3 protein is CASSLGQDVSYEQYF. The CDR3 nucleotides are TGCGCCAGCAGCTTGGGACAAGACGTCTCCTACGAGCAGTACTTC.

The rearrangement links TRBV19 to TRBJ1-1, with D unclear. There are 15 residues in the CDR3. Looked up from germline, CDR1 is LNHDA and CDR2 is SQIVND (reference sequence). V was clipped by 4 bases and J by 6 bases, with 18 bases between them. Here the CDR3 DNA reads TGTGCCAGTAGTAGGTTACAGAGGGCTGGGGCTGAAGCTTTCTTT. This gives the protein CASSRLQRAGAEAFF.

This clone was counted only a few times. This rearrangement joins TRBV2 to TRBJ2-1; TRBD1 matches at 9 bases. The CDR3 contains 14 residues. V lost 7 bases, J lost 13 bases, and 14 bases stayed unmatched. Per germline, CDR1 SNHLY and CDR2 FYNNEI. CDR3 sequence reads: CASNTGGLGNGQFF. The CDR3 DNA reads TGTGCCAGCAACACAGGGGGCTTGGGCAATGGACAGTTCTTC.

This clone turned up a few times. The chain recombines TRBV2 with TRBJ2-1, with TRBD1 matching 8 bases. Germline values: CDR1 SNHLY, CDR2 FYNNEI. This CDR3 contains 16 residues. With 3 bases clipped from V and 7 bases from J, the junction kept 11 bases outside the gene matches. CDR3 sequence (DNA): TGTGCCAGCAGTGATACGGGGACAGGATCCGAGAATGAGCAGTTCTTC. Its protein is CASSDTGTGSENEQFF.

The rearrangement links TRBV19 to TRBJ1-2; possible D gene TRBD1, 5 bases. This CDR3 region has 14 residues. Looked up from germline, CDR1 is LNHDA and CDR2 is SQIVND (reference sequence). V was shortened by 5 bases and J by 4 bases, with 14 bases between the two germline ends. The CDR3 region is CASSPQQVGYGYTF. The DNA for the CDR3 is TGTGCCAGTAGTCCGCAACAGGTCGGCTATGGCTACACCTTC.

This rearrangement joins TRBV2 to TRBJ1-2; tentatively, D is TRBD1 (5 bases). The germline gives CDR1 SNHLY, CDR2 FYNNEI. V shed 5 bases and J shed 0 bases, with 16 bases lying between them. This CDR3 is built from 16 residues. The CDR3 here is CASSPNDSSTNYGYTF. The CDR3 DNA reads TGTGCCAGCAGTCCGAATGACAGCAGTACTAACTATGGCTACACCTTC.

This clone came up a few times. J is TRBJ1-2 and V is TRBV14; TRBD1 is a possible D gene (5 bases). The V and J ends lost 4 bases and 8 bases respectively, with 14 bases between them. The germline V gene encodes CDR1 SGHDN and CDR2 FVKESK. The CDR3 contains 13 residues. The CDR3 sequence is CASSPTVRGGYTF. In nucleotides, the CDR3 is TGTGCCAGCAGCCCGACAGTCCGGGGGGGCTACACCTTC.

The gene calls are TRBV5-6 and TRBJ2-5; tentatively, D is TRBD1 (5 bases). V was shortened by 0 bases and J by 5 bases, with 11 bases between the two germline ends. The CDR3 extends over 14 amino acids. Germline values: CDR1 SGHDT, CDR2 YYEEEE. CDR3 in amino acids: CASSLEGNGETQYF. In nucleotides, the CDR3 is TGTGCCAGCAGCTTGGAGGGGAATGGGGAGACCCAGTACTTC.

V gene TRBV7-6 combines with J gene TRBJ2-1; D possibly corresponds to TRBD2 (6 bases). V was cut by 3 bases and J by 9 bases, with 9 bases left in between. Germline V gene sequence: CDR1 SGHVS, CDR2 FNYEAQ. The CDR3 contains 12 residues. In DNA, the CDR3 is TGTGCCAGCAGCTTGATTAGCGGTGAGCAGTTCTTC. This codes for CASSLISGEQFF. Using reference TRBV7-6 and TRBJ2-1 for the parts outside the CDR3, the full variable domain is GAGVSQSPRYKVTKRGQDVALRCDPISGHVSLYWYRQALGQGPEFLTYFNYEAQQDKSGLPNDRFSAERPEGSISTLTIQRTEQRDSAMYRCASSLISGEQFFGPGTRLTVL.

The chain has TRBV18 and TRBJ1-3; 7 bases align to TRBD1. The junction had 0 bases not matched to a gene; V was cut back by 3 bases and J by 4 bases. CDR1 is KGHSH and CDR2 is LQKENI in the germline V gene. CDR3 length equals 13 residues. Written as DNA, the CDR3 is TGTGCCAGCTCACCGGGACAGGGAAACACCATATATTTT. This encodes CASSPGQGNTIYF.

The V and J genes are TRBV11-2 and TRBJ1-1; D gene unclear. V shed 5 bases and J shed 6 bases, with 19 bases lying between them. The length of the CDR3 is 15 residues. Germline CDR1 is SGHAT and CDR2 is FQNNGV. For the CDR3, the DNA is TGTGCCAGCAGCATGATCAGGCGGGGTGTGGCTGAAGCTTTCTTT. This sequence encodes CASSMIRRGVAEAFF.

CDR3 sequence reads: CSVVPGNTEAFF. For the CDR3, the DNA is TGCAGCGTTGTTCCCGGGAACACTGAAGCTTTCTTT. This sequence joins TRBV29-1 and TRBJ1-1, with D uncertain. Germline CDR1 is SQVTM and CDR2 is ANQGSEA. The V end was cut by 4 bases, the J end by 1 base, with 7 bases between. The CDR3 length is 12 residues.